This T cell receptor (beta chain) was recorded in a study of CD8+CD57+ T cells in acquired aplastic anemia. About the research overall: The DNA of sorted CD4+ and CD8+ cells averaged about 3 ug. Researchers reported that healthy donors averaged approximately 10 million reads for CD4+ cells.

This clonotype was seen many times. Antigen: not known. An end of the junction differs from the germline gene, which may be a read error. Broader study findings: Any difference that existed in CD8+ Simpson's diversity between patients and controls was not significant. Some 28 CD8+ CDR3 sequences occurred in both the patients and the controls.

It was genomic DNA that served as the template for profiling TCR beta VDJ and CDR3. MiXCR was run by TCRdb on the reads, yielding one entry per CDR3 protein. The table lists 86,000 or so distinct CDR3 sequences, 40% to 50% of them singletons, with approximately 70% in the top ten. This TCR came from a human donor in good health, serving as a control. The specimen sequenced was sorted CD4+, CD8+, or CD8+CD57+ T cells (not recorded which) from PBMCs.

CDR3 in amino acids: CATSDLDSQDQETQYF. In nucleotides, the CDR3 is TGTGCCACCAGTGATTTAGACTCACAGGACCAGGAGACCCAGTACTTC. The rearrangement joins TRBV24-1 to TRBJ2-5; possible D gene TRBD1, 5 bases. The CDR3 has 16 residues. Germline-derived CDR1 and CDR2 are KGHDR and SFDVKD.